The T cell receptor (beta chain) under discussion was sequenced for a study of shared clonotypes between healthy human individuals. Study-wide results and limits: It was observed that roughly 5% of naive CD4 clonotypes were shared across a handful of donors. When compared with the clonotypes that were shared by all four sorted-subset donors, the non-shared clonotypes turned out to have lower generation probabilities.

The CDR3 sequence is 12 residues long. V shed 2 bases and J shed 2 bases, with 5 bases lying between them. The germline V gene encodes CDR1 SGHTS and CDR2 YDEGEE. Original methodology: ImmunoSEQ only sent back junction sequences with no quality scores, so filtering was done differently. Only in-frame clones appear in the TCRdb table, and some are missing; sequencing was by immunoSEQ multiplex PCR. V, J and clone size were drawn from that table, and D and trimming were deduced from the DNA. The sample contains around 2.1 million clones, about 93% of which appear only once. Naive CD8 cells were CD45RO-negative, positively selected for CCR7, excluding terminally differentiated effector memory CD45RA+ cells. The donor cohort consisted entirely of Caucasian adults residing in Nashville, Tennessee. Concerning this clone itself: Its antigen is currently unknown.

V and J are TRBV5-8 and TRBJ2-7; D remains ambiguous. This TCR came from a man aged 18 to 35 in good health. Some clones in this sample may be carry-over from other donors' samples. The sample comprised naive CD8+ T cells from PBMCs. The CDR3 here is CASSFVTYEQYF. DNA of the CDR3: TGTGCCAGCAGCTTTGTAACCTACGAGCAGTACTTC.